The clone carrying this TCR beta chain appeared a single time. Looked up from germline, CDR1 is LNHNV and CDR2 is YYDKDF (reference sequence). V lost 0 bases and J lost 9; bases outside the gene matches: 11. The CDR3 spans 16 residues. The authors' processing: Using reference gene primer amplification, nucleated cell counts were estimated. TCRdb's table, derived via immunoSEQ multiplex PCR, lists solely in-frame clones and lacks some. The DNA was the basis for D and trimming; V, J and clone size are from that table. The data show about 98,000 clones, roughly 82% seen once. This record comes from a study of blood T cell repertoires in COVID-19. Study as a whole: Whether acute or convalescent, the COVID-19 samples came from the United States, Italy and Spain. The cDNA or gDNA used as material had been derived from T cells, B-cell-depleted T cells, or PBMCs.

The TCR comes from a man between 70 and 80 years old with active or convalescent COVID-19. Sequenced input: peripheral blood. The chain combines TRBV15 with TRBJ1-5, with 7 bases that match TRBD1. The CDR3 sequence is CATSRDPDTGAWPQHF. The CDR3 DNA sequence: TGTGCCACCAGCAGAGATCCCGACACAGGGGCTTGGCCCCAGCATTTT.